Here is one T cell receptor beta chain with its context. As yet, its antigen is unknown. Each TCR beta cDNA library carried unique molecular identifiers. Around 500,000 cDNA molecules were obtained from around 1 to 10 million T cells. TCRdb ran MiXCR on the PCR reads and lists one entry per CDR3 protein. The sample lists almost 700,000 distinct CDR3 sequences; 55% to 60% were seen once. Between the trimmed V and J ends, which lost 0 bases and 2 bases, there was a span of 13 bases. CDR3 length equals 16 residues. Looked up from germline, CDR1 is LNHNV and CDR2 is YYDKDF (reference sequence). This entry comes from a study of post-analysis software for immune sequencing data. About the study: Progressive-relapsing, secondary progressive and relapsing-remitting multiple sclerosis were among the disease courses included. Overall study findings and caveats: Those with multiple sclerosis, the patient group, showed significantly lower normalized Chao1 diversity than controls. Elevated frequency relative to controls characterized several TRBV segments in patients, TRBV5-6, TRBV5-1 and TRBV20-1 among them.

This receptor was identified in a girl aged 2-10 years with multiple sclerosis. What was sequenced was blood. The V call is TRBV15, the J call TRBJ1-2; maybe TRBD1 (6 bases). The CDR3 spells CATSRDRAGTNYGYTF. DNA for the CDR3: TGTGCCACCAGCAGAGATAGAGCTGGGACAAACTATGGCTACACCTTC.